This TCR beta chain was identified during a study of cytomegalovirus exposure and HLA in healthy donors. Overall study results and limits: Later, an analysis showed that TCR beta chains associated with HLA were more clonally expanded than others that were equally common. Investigators reported 150 to 200 TCR beta chains as tied to cytomegalovirus. Rare TCR sequences dominated, though some public TCRs recurred in many donors. Researchers reported from a later analysis that most CMV-associated TCR beta chains appeared HLA-restricted.

This PCR relied on a set of 60 Vbeta primers and 13 Jbeta primers. Sequenced by immunoSEQ multiplex PCR; TCRdb stores in-frame clones only, minus some. The repertoire holds 100,000 to 150,000 clones, 79% seen once, with around 0.99% in the top ten. With respect to this clone: Its target is unknown.

The length of the CDR3 is 20 residues. Trimming cost V 0 bases and J 1 base, with 22 bases left between them. Germline V gene sequence: CDR1 LGHNA, CDR2 YSLEER. The sample consisted of PBMCs. The receptor comes from a male donor in good health and CMV-seronegative. The rearrangement joins TRBV4-3 to TRBJ2-4; D possibly corresponds to TRBD1 (6 bases). The CDR3: CASSQDSRNRELLAKNIQYF. In nucleotides, the CDR3 is TGCGCCAGCAGCCAAGATTCTAGAAACAGGGAGTTACTTGCCAAAAACATTCAGTACTTC.